The 30 T cell receptor beta chains below all came from one sample that was sequenced in a study of cytomegalovirus exposure and HLA in healthy donors. The primer mix had 60 Vbeta and 13 Jbeta primers. The table came from immunoSEQ multiplex PCR; TCRdb's copy has only in-frame clones and leaves some out. The sample lists about 140,000 clones, around 80% seen once, with 9.7% in the top ten. Material for sequencing was PBMCs. The receptor source for this set is a woman aged 60-75 years in good health and CMV-seropositive.

The CDR3 DNA is TGCGCCAGCAGCCAGGGACTAGCGGGAGAGAAAGGCAATGAGCAGTTCTTC. Translating it yields CASSQGLAGEKGNEQFF. The J gene is TRBJ2-1, the V gene TRBV4-3; 14 nucleotides match TRBD2. Germline-derived CDR1 and CDR2 are LGHNA and YSLEER. This CDR3 is 17 amino acids long. The V gene end was trimmed by 3 bases and the J gene end by 6 bases; junction bases not matched to a gene: 7.

This clone occurred once. The chain carries TRBV7-2 and TRBJ2-1; D might be TRBD2 (6 bases). Per germline, CDR1 SGHTA and CDR2 FQGNSA. The V and J ends lost 6 bases and 9 bases respectively, with 18 bases between them. The CDR3 has 14 amino acids. The CDR3 nucleotides read TGTGCCAGCAGGCCCCCAAGTCTTAGCGGTGAGCAGTTCTTC. Residues: CASRPPSLSGEQFF.

The chain links TRBV5-1 to TRBJ2-1; a possible D gene is TRBD2 (6 bases). Looked up from germline, CDR1 is SGHRS and CDR2 is YFSETQ. CDR3 length equals 16 residues. V shed 3 bases and J shed 0 bases, with 13 bases lying between them. The CDR3 DNA is TGCGCCAGCAGCTCTCTAGCGTCAGTCTCCTACAATGAGCAGTTCTTC. Translated, it gives CASSSLASVSYNEQFF. The full variable domain, completed using reference TRBV5-1 and TRBJ2-1, is KAGVTQTPRYLIKTRGQQVTLSCSPISGHRSVSWYQQTPGQGLQFLFEYFSETQRNKGNFPGRFSGRQFSNSRSEMNVSTLELGDSALYLCASSSLASVSYNEQFFGPGTRLTVL.

This clone has only one observation. V usage is TRBV29-1 and J usage is TRBJ2-1, with 11 bases that match TRBD2. CDR3 length: 15 residues. The germline gives CDR1 SQVTM, CDR2 ANQGSEA. Trimming took 2 bases from V and 10 from J; bases not matched to a gene: 10. In DNA form, the CDR3 reads TGCAGCGTTGAATTGGAACGACTAGCGGGGCCAGAGCAGTTCTTC. It is translated as CSVELERLAGPEQFF.

Only a few counts were recorded for this clone. The chain carries TRBV7-9 and TRBJ2-7, with TRBD2 matching over 7 bases. The CDR3 sequence is 14 residues long. After removal of 6 bases from V and 2 bases from J, the junction contained 7 bases not matched to a gene. From germline, CDR1 is SEHNR and CDR2 FQNEAQ (reference sequence). The CDR3 loop is CASSSSGIPYEQYF. DNA of the CDR3: TGTGCCAGCAGTTCGAGCGGGATCCCCTACGAGCAGTACTTC.

This chain uses TRBV6-5 with TRBJ2-1; the match to TRBD2 covers 7 bases. There are 15 residues in the CDR3. The V and J ends lost 6 bases and 3 bases, in that order; junction bases with no gene match: 8. Germline assignment: CDR1 MNHEY and CDR2 SVGAGI. The DNA for the CDR3 is TGTGCCAGCAGCGTACGGGGGGTCAGCTACAATGAGCAGTTCTTC. Protein sequence: CASSVRGVSYNEQFF.

Notes on this clone: The same CDR3 can be traced to other DNA sequences in this sample. This sequence joins TRBV5-6 and TRBJ1-5; D ambiguous. There are 14 residues in the CDR3. CDR1 is SGHDT, CDR2 YYEEEE, per germline. The germline V and J ends were trimmed by 0 bases and 1 base, with 5 bases remaining between them. The CDR3 loop reads CASSLAGSNQPQHF. The CDR3 coding sequence is TGTGCCAGCAGCTTGGCGGGGAGCAATCAGCCCCAGCATTTT.

Comment on this clone: The germline gene is not matched at one end of the junction; a read error may be the cause. The genes are TRBV4-3 and TRBJ2-3, with 7 bases identical to TRBD1. In germline, CDR1 is LGHNA, CDR2 YSLEER. The CDR3 is made up of 16 amino acids. The DNA for the CDR3 is TGCGCCAGCAGTCAAGAAGGGGGCTTGTATGCAGATACGCAGTATTTT. Protein sequence: CASSQEGGLYADTQYF.

The genes are TRBV7-2 and TRBJ2-3; TRBD2 might be the D (5 bases). Deletions cut 2 bases from V and 4 bases from J, with 13 bases between. The CDR3 is 15 residues long. Germline V lookup: CDR1 SGHTA, CDR2 FQGNSA. Here the CDR3 DNA reads TGTGCCAGCAGCTTAAGGTGGGAGAGCGCAGATACGCAGTATTTT. This codes for CASSLRWESADTQYF.

The rearrangement links TRBV18 to TRBJ2-7; D not certain. Per germline, CDR1 KGHSH and CDR2 LQKENI. The CDR3 sequence is 14 residues long. The V gene lost 0 bases and the J gene lost 2 bases, with 8 bases spanning the gap. The CDR3 nucleotides read TGTGCCAGCTCACCACCTAGTAAAACCTACGAGCAGTACTTC. Translated: CASSPPSKTYEQYF.

The chain links TRBV6-1 to TRBJ2-7, with 9 nucleotides matching TRBD2. The CDR3 has 15 residues. Per the germline V gene, CDR1 is MNHNS and CDR2 is SASEGT. V trimming: 1 base; J trimming: 2 bases; junction bases outside the gene matches: 3. The CDR3 bases are TGTGCCAGCAGTGAAGAGGCTAGCGGGACCTACGAGCAGTACTTC. It is translated as CASSEEASGTYEQYF.

This clone was observed a handful of times. The gene calls are TRBV9 and TRBJ2-3; possibly TRBD2 for D (5 bases). Trimming took off 3 bases at V and 1 base at J, with 9 bases between the two ends. This CDR3 has 14 residues. Per the germline V gene, CDR1 is SGDLS and CDR2 is YYNGEE. CDR3 protein: CASSDPGGTDTQYF. The CDR3 region has the DNA TGTGCCAGCAGCGACCCCGGGGGCACAGATACGCAGTATTTT.

This chain connects TRBV2 to TRBJ2-5; D possibly corresponds to TRBD2 (6 bases). V shed 3 bases and J shed 5 bases, with 10 bases lying between them. Germline V gene sequence: CDR1 SNHLY, CDR2 FYNNEI. CDR3 length: 13 amino acids. As DNA, the CDR3 is TGTGCCAGCAGTGATAATGGAGGGGAGACCCAGTACTTC. Residues: CASSDNGGETQYF.

This clone was observed a single time. The chain joins TRBV19 to TRBJ2-2; 8 positions agree with TRBD1. CDR1 is LNHDA, CDR2 SQIVND, per germline (reference sequence). This CDR3 contains 15 residues. The trim removed 6 bases at V and 0 bases at J, leaving 3 bases unmatched. DNA for the CDR3: TGTGCCAGTAGCGACAGGGGATCGAACACCGGGGAGCTGTTTTTT. Protein: CASSDRGSNTGELFF.

The chain joins TRBV28 to TRBJ2-1; 10 positions agree with TRBD2. Germline loops: CDR1 MDHEN, CDR2 SYDVKM. The CDR3 has 17 residues. V shed 6 bases, J shed 3 bases, and the junction held 11 bases outside the gene matches. As DNA, the CDR3 is TGTGCCAGCAGCTTACTACCTAGCGGGAGTATCTACAATGAGCAGTTCTTC. This sequence encodes CASSLLPSGSIYNEQFF.

This rearrangement joins TRBV28 to TRBJ2-7, with D maybe TRBD1 (6 bases). V lost 8 bases and J 6 bases, leaving 20 bases between the germline ends. Per the germline V gene, CDR1 is MDHEN and CDR2 is SYDVKM. The CDR3 covers 14 residues. CDR3 DNA: TGTGCCAGCGGGACACGCGTTCGTACAGGCGAGCAGTACTTC. This sequence encodes CASGTRVRTGEQYF.

This chain uses TRBV20-1 with TRBJ2-1; D not resolved. The CDR3 consists of 10 residues. V was clipped by 3 bases and J by 7 bases, with 4 bases between them. Germline CDR1 is DFQATT and CDR2 is SNEGSKA (reference sequence). CDR3 nucleotide sequence: TGCAGTGCTAGTTCAAATGAGCAGTTCTTC. Its protein product is CSASSNEQFF.

The chain links TRBV5-4 to TRBJ2-5, with D possibly TRBD1 on 6 matching bases. V gave up 0 bases and J gave up 4 bases, with 7 bases separating them. CDR1 is SGHNT and CDR2 is YYREEE in the germline V gene (reference sequence). The CDR3 spans 13 residues. The DNA for the CDR3 is TGTGCCAGCAGCTTGGAGACAGGAGAGACCCAGTACTTC. It is translated as CASSLETGETQYF.

The V and J genes are TRBV15 and TRBJ2-7; the match to TRBD2 covers 8 bases. The germline V gene has CDR1 LNHNV and CDR2 YYDKDF (reference sequence). V shed 0 bases, J shed 4 bases, and the junction held 8 bases outside the gene matches. The CDR3 has 16 amino acids. The CDR3 protein is CATSREPGLEAYEQYF. The DNA of the CDR3 is TGTGCCACCAGCAGAGAGCCGGGACTAGAAGCGTACGAGCAGTACTTC.

Of note for this clone: This specimen includes other DNA sequences encoding the same CDR3. The rearrangement joins TRBV4-2 to TRBJ2-5; TRBD2 is a possible D gene (5 bases). Germline CDR1 is LGHNA and CDR2 is YNFKEQ. Between the trimmed V and J ends, which lost 6 bases and 2 bases, there was a span of 10 bases. The CDR3 is made up of 13 amino acids. CDR3 sequence (DNA): TGTGCCAGCAGATCCGGCGGGCAAGAGACCCAGTACTTC. Translated: CASRSGGQETQYF.

This rearrangement joins TRBV5-4 to TRBJ2-5; 9 nucleotides match TRBD2. The trim removed 0 bases at V and 12 bases at J, leaving 3 bases unmatched. This CDR3 spans 12 amino acids. From germline, CDR1 is SGHNT and CDR2 YYREEE (reference sequence). CDR3 in DNA: TGTGCCAGCAGCTTGGCTAGCGGGATGGAGTACTTC. This codes for CASSLASGMEYF.

The chain couples TRBV7-2 to TRBJ1-5; D is unclear. Germline V CDR1 and CDR2: SGHTA, FQGNSA. V dropped 2 bases and J dropped 2 bases, with 7 bases sitting between them. The CDR3 is made up of 14 amino acids. The CDR3 DNA is TGTGCCAGCAGCTTAATACCGGGCAATCAGCCCCAGCATTTT. Protein product: CASSLIPGNQPQHF.

This chain uses TRBV6-5 with TRBJ2-7; TRBD2 is a possible D gene (6 bases). The V and J ends lost 8 bases and 2 bases respectively, with 19 bases between them. Looked up from germline, CDR1 is MNHEY and CDR2 is SVGAGI. The CDR3 runs 15 residues. CDR3 bases: TGTGCCAGCTGCAGTACGGGAGACGGAACCTACGAGCAGTACTTC. Its translation: CASCSTGDGTYEQYF.

This chain connects TRBV19 to TRBJ1-5; unclear D gene. V was pared by 3 bases and J by 6 bases, with 9 bases between. This CDR3 has 13 residues. Germline loops: CDR1 LNHDA, CDR2 SQIVND (reference sequence). CDR3: CASSMSVRQPQHF. The CDR3 nucleotides are TGTGCCAGTAGTATGAGTGTTCGTCAGCCCCAGCATTTT.

This sequence joins TRBV11-3 and TRBJ2-3; TRBD2 matches 13 bases. Germline CDR1 is SGHNT and CDR2 is YENEEA. The CDR3 runs to 17 residues. V gave up 6 bases and J gave up 6 bases; unmatched junction bases: 12. CDR3 region: CASSPGLAGDLLDTQYF. The CDR3 bases are TGTGCCAGCAGTCCCGGACTAGCGGGGGACCTTTTGGATACGCAGTATTTT.

The V call is TRBV7-8, the J call TRBJ1-5, with 7 bases matching TRBD1. The junction had 7 bases not matched to a gene; V was cut back by 3 bases and J by 8 bases. This CDR3 spans 14 amino acids. Germline V CDR1 and CDR2: SGHVS, FQNEAQ. CDR3 nucleotides: TGTGCCAGCAGCTTGTTTCAGGGGGATGAGCCCCAGCATTTT. The encoded protein is CASSLFQGDEPQHF.

The chain uses TRBV5-6 and TRBJ2-1; 8 nucleotides match TRBD2. CDR1 and CDR2 from the germline V gene are SGHDT and YYEEEE. The CDR3 is 16 amino acids. V lost 0 bases to trimming and J lost 0 bases; unmatched junction nucleotides: 2. Here the CDR3 reads CASSLDLAGSYNEQFF. In DNA form, the CDR3 reads TGTGCCAGCAGCTTGGATCTAGCGGGCTCCTACAATGAGCAGTTCTTC.

This clone was recorded once. The chain has TRBV4-3 and TRBJ2-3; 12 bases match TRBD2. After removal of 3 bases from V and 2 bases from J, the junction contained 15 bases not matched to a gene. Per germline, CDR1 LGHNA and CDR2 YSLEER. There are 20 residues in the CDR3. CDR3 sequence (DNA): TGCGCCAGCAGCCAGAGGGCGGCGACTAGCGGGAGTTCTACCACAGATACGCAGTATTTT. Its translation: CASSQRAATSGSSTTDTQYF.

The rearrangement links TRBV5-1 to TRBJ2-5, with TRBD2 matching over 14 bases. The end of the DNA aligns better with TRBJ2-7, so the J call may be wrong. The CDR3 has 16 residues. Per germline, CDR1 SGHRS and CDR2 YFSETQ. For the CDR3, the DNA is TGCGCCAGCAGCTTGGGACTAGCGGGAGGGAGCTACGAGCAGTACTTC. It is translated as CASSLGLAGGSYEQYF.

This clone was detected only once. The V and J genes are TRBV28 and TRBJ2-1; 13 bases agree with TRBD2. CDR1 and CDR2 from the germline V gene are MDHEN and SYDVKM. After removal of 6 bases from V and 6 bases from J, the junction contained 2 bases not matched to a gene. This CDR3 has 14 amino acids. CDR3: CASRTSGGGNEQFF. The CDR3 DNA reads as TGTGCCAGCAGAACTAGCGGGGGGGGCAATGAGCAGTTCTTC.